This TCR beta chain was captured in a study of shared T cell receptors in the human thymus. Germline CDR1 reads LGHNA; CDR2 reads YNFKEQ. CDR3 size: 18 residues. The germline V and J ends were trimmed by 8 bases and 0 bases, with 23 bases remaining between them. The table came from immunoSEQ multiplex PCR; TCRdb's copy has only in-frame clones and leaves some out. The table records about 660,000 clones, around 87% of them present only once. These same records also appear under a second study, on human thymus T cells. From that report: Finnish infants who were healthy and having corrective surgery for congenital heart defects made up the donors. Thymus tissue for the work was resected from patients undergoing corrective heart surgery. An apparent bias in V and J gene usage was seen in thymic and blood repertoires. Related reports documented highly overlapping thymic repertoires among unrelated individuals.

The TCR comes from a boy less than two years old with a congenital heart defect. The sequenced sample consisted of thymocytes. This chain uses TRBV4-2 with TRBJ1-3; a possible D gene is TRBD1 (6 bases). CDR3 nucleotides: TGTGCCAGCCGAGGAGCGGGGGGGACAAATCCCTCTGGAAACACCATATATTTT. It is translated as CASRGAGGTNPSGNTIYF.